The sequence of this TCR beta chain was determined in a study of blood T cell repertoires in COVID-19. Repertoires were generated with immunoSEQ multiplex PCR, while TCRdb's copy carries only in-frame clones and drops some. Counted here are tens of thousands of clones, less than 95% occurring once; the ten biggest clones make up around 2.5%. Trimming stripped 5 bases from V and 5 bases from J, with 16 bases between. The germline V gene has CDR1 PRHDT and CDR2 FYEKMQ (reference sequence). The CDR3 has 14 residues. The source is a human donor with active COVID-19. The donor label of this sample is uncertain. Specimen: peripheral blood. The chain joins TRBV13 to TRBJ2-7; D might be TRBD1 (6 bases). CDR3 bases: TGTGCCAGCAGCCCTTGGGGCAGGGGTAACGAGCAGTACTTC. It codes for CASSPWGRGNEQYF.